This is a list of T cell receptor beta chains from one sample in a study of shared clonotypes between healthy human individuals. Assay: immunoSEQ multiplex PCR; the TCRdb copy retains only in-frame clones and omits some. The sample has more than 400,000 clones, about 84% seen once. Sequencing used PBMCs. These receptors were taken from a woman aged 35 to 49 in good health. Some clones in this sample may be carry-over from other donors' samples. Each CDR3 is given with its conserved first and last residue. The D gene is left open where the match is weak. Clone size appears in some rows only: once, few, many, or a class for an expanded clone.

cdr3_aa: CATSNPLHGMAQPQHF
cdr3_nt: TGTGCCACCAGCAACCCTCTACATGGTATGGCTCAGCCCCAGCATTTT
clone_size: -
d_call: -
v_call: TRBV15
j_call: TRBJ1-5

cdr3_aa: CASSLGPSEGYTF
cdr3_nt: TGTGCCAGCAGTTTGGGGCCTTCGGAAGGCTACACCTTC
clone_size: -
d_call: -
v_call: TRBV28
j_call: TRBJ1-2

cdr3_aa: CASSPWTAGVYEQYF
cdr3_nt: TGTGCCAGCAGCCCCTGGACAGCGGGAGTATACGAGCAGTACTTC
clone_size: -
d_call: TRBD2
v_call: TRBV7-2
j_call: TRBJ2-7

cdr3_aa: CASSRHWDEGGNEQFF
cdr3_nt: TGTGCCAGCAGCCGACACTGGGACGAGGGGGGGAATGAGCAGTTCTTC
clone_size: -
d_call: -
v_call: TRBV7-2
j_call: TRBJ2-1

cdr3_aa: CASSRDTANYGYTF
cdr3_nt: TGTGCCAGCAGCCGGGACACAGCTAACTATGGCTACACCTTC
clone_size: -
d_call: -
v_call: TRBV7-9
j_call: TRBJ1-2

cdr3_aa: CASSVQAGVSGANVLTF
cdr3_nt: TGTGCCAGCAGCGTGCAAGCGGGAGTCTCTGGGGCCAACGTCCTGACTTTC
clone_size: few
d_call: TRBD2
v_call: TRBV9
j_call: TRBJ2-6

cdr3_aa: CASSLRGYGYTF
cdr3_nt: TGTGCCAGCAGCTTGCGGGGCTATGGCTACACCTTC
clone_size: -
d_call: -
v_call: TRBV5-6
j_call: TRBJ1-2

cdr3_aa: CATCEKPGTFQFF
cdr3_nt: TGTGCCACCTGCGAAAAGCCCGGGACTTTCCAGTTTTTT
clone_size: -
d_call: -
v_call: TRBV28
j_call: TRBJ2-3

cdr3_aa: CASSTITDTQYF
cdr3_nt: TGTGCCAGCAGTACCATTACAGATACGCAGTATTTT
clone_size: many
d_call: -
v_call: TRBV7-2
j_call: TRBJ2-3

cdr3_aa: CASSTPRQRQARSYEQYF
cdr3_nt: TGTGCCAGCAGTACCCCTCGACAGAGACAAGCCCGCAGCTACGAGCAGTACTTC
clone_size: -
d_call: -
v_call: TRBV28
j_call: TRBJ2-7

cdr3_aa: CASSLRAHKKANYGYTF
cdr3_nt: TGTGCCAGCAGCTTGCGGGCCCACAAAAAAGCTAACTATGGCTACACCTTC
clone_size: -
d_call: -
v_call: TRBV7-2
j_call: TRBJ1-2

cdr3_aa: CAWSPGLAGETQYF
cdr3_nt: TGTGCCTGGAGCCCGGGACTAGCGGGAGAGACCCAGTACTTC
clone_size: -
d_call: TRBD2
v_call: TRBV30
j_call: TRBJ2-5

cdr3_aa: CASSLRGTGNYGSYEQYF
cdr3_nt: TGTGCCAGCAGTTTACGTGGGACAGGAAACTATGGGTCCTACGAGCAGTACTTC
clone_size: -
d_call: TRBD1
v_call: TRBV28
j_call: TRBJ2-7

cdr3_aa: CASSSRTGSKTVNTIYF
cdr3_nt: TGTGCCAGCAGCTCCAGGACAGGGTCAAAAACTGTAAACACCATATATTTT
clone_size: -
d_call: TRBD1
v_call: TRBV5-4
j_call: TRBJ1-3

cdr3_aa: CAWSVRSRREGTEAFF
cdr3_nt: TGTGCCTGGAGTGTACGCAGTAGACGGGAGGGAACTGAAGCTTTCTTT
clone_size: once
d_call: -
v_call: TRBV30
j_call: TRBJ1-1

cdr3_aa: CASSLRSPAYEQYF
cdr3_nt: TGTGCCAGCAGTTTAAGGTCCCCCGCCTACGAGCAGTACTTC
clone_size: -
d_call: -
v_call: TRBV28
j_call: TRBJ2-7

cdr3_aa: CASSYGTAGGTQYF
cdr3_nt: TGCGCCAGCAGTTACGGGACCGCCGGGGGGACCCAGTACTTC
clone_size: -
d_call: -
v_call: TRBV10-1
j_call: TRBJ2-5

cdr3_aa: CASSDRTNEKLFF
cdr3_nt: TGTGCCAGCAGTGACAGAACTAATGAAAAACTGTTTTTT
clone_size: many
d_call: -
v_call: TRBV2
j_call: TRBJ1-4

cdr3_aa: CASSQVGPYNEQFF
cdr3_nt: TGTGCCAGCAGCCAAGTAGGGCCCTACAATGAGCAGTTCTTC
clone_size: -
d_call: -
v_call: TRBV11-2
j_call: TRBJ2-1

cdr3_aa: CASSAGTDSTGELFF
cdr3_nt: TGTGCCAGCAGTGCCGGGACAGATTCCACCGGGGAGCTGTTTTTT
clone_size: -
d_call: TRBD1
v_call: TRBV6-1
j_call: TRBJ2-2

cdr3_aa: CASSLYLNTEAFF
cdr3_nt: TGTGCCAGCAGCTTGTACCTGAACACTGAAGCTTTCTTT
clone_size: -
d_call: -
v_call: TRBV5-4
j_call: TRBJ1-1

cdr3_aa: CASSRGASGRLDEQYF
cdr3_nt: TGTGCCAGCAGCCGGGGGGCTAGCGGGAGATTGGACGAGCAGTACTTC
clone_size: -
d_call: TRBD2
v_call: TRBV7-3
j_call: TRBJ2-7

cdr3_aa: CASSRSQGRSDEQFF
cdr3_nt: TGTGCCAGTAGTAGGTCCCAGGGACGCTCAGATGAGCAGTTCTTC
clone_size: -
d_call: -
v_call: TRBV19
j_call: TRBJ2-1

cdr3_aa: CASSLGEKAFF
cdr3_nt: TGTGCCAGCAGCTTGGGGGAGAAAGCTTTCTTT
clone_size: -
d_call: -
v_call: TRBV7-2
j_call: TRBJ1-1

cdr3_aa: CASSISGSGNEQFF
cdr3_nt: TGTGCCAGCAGCATTAGCGGGAGCGGGAATGAGCAGTTCTTC
clone_size: -
d_call: TRBD2
v_call: TRBV7-3
j_call: TRBJ2-1

cdr3_aa: CASSGQGGGNQPQHF
cdr3_nt: TGTGCCAGCAGCGGACAGGGAGGGGGCAATCAGCCCCAGCATTTT
clone_size: -
d_call: TRBD1
v_call: TRBV7-2
j_call: TRBJ1-5

cdr3_aa: CASSLLAGTTYEQYF
cdr3_nt: TGTGCCAGCAGCCTACTAGCGGGTACAACCTACGAGCAGTACTTC
clone_size: -
d_call: TRBD2
v_call: TRBV7-8
j_call: TRBJ2-7

cdr3_aa: CASRPDGNLGNTEAFF
cdr3_nt: TGTGCCAGTAGACCAGACGGGAACCTGGGGAACACTGAAGCTTTCTTT
clone_size: -
d_call: -
v_call: TRBV19
j_call: TRBJ1-1

cdr3_aa: CASSPLSGRAVYEQYF
cdr3_nt: TGTGCCAGCAGCCCACTGAGCGGGAGGGCCGTCTACGAGCAGTACTTC
clone_size: -
d_call: TRBD2
v_call: TRBV27
j_call: TRBJ2-7

cdr3_aa: CASSISPGAGGLHNEQFF
cdr3_nt: TGTGCCAGCAGCATATCCCCCGGGGCGGGAGGGTTGCACAATGAGCAGTTCTTC
clone_size: many
d_call: TRBD2
v_call: TRBV28
j_call: TRBJ2-1

cdr3_aa: CASSLGRTNSYEQYF
cdr3_nt: TGTGCCAGCAGCTTAGGGCGGACTAACTCCTACGAGCAGTACTTC
clone_size: -
d_call: -
v_call: TRBV7-6
j_call: TRBJ2-7

cdr3_aa: CASSSGGPTDTQYF
cdr3_nt: TGTGCCAGCTCCTCAGGGGGGCCCACAGATACGCAGTATTTT
clone_size: many
d_call: -
v_call: TRBV5-6
j_call: TRBJ2-3

cdr3_aa: CASSGGLASSWQYF
cdr3_nt: TGCGCCAGCAGTGGAGGACTAGCTTCTTCGTGGCAGTACTTC
clone_size: -
d_call: TRBD2
v_call: TRBV5-1
j_call: TRBJ2-7

cdr3_aa: CASKGGVQGVAGELFF
cdr3_nt: TGTGCCAGCAAGGGAGGGGTGCAGGGAGTCGCCGGGGAGCTGTTTTTT
clone_size: -
d_call: TRBD2
v_call: TRBV27
j_call: TRBJ2-2

cdr3_aa: CASSFLAGGNEQFF
cdr3_nt: TGTGCCAGCAGTTTTCTAGCGGGAGGCAATGAGCAGTTCTTC
clone_size: -
d_call: TRBD2
v_call: TRBV27
j_call: TRBJ2-1

cdr3_aa: CASGGTSGRSDTGELFF
cdr3_nt: TGTGCCAGCGGCGGGACTAGCGGGAGGTCGGACACCGGGGAGCTGTTTTTT
clone_size: few
d_call: TRBD2
v_call: TRBV27
j_call: TRBJ2-2

cdr3_aa: CASSPYPGQGNQPQHF
cdr3_nt: TGTGCCAGCAGCCCATACCCGGGACAAGGCAATCAGCCCCAGCATTTT
clone_size: -
d_call: -
v_call: TRBV5-4
j_call: TRBJ1-5

cdr3_aa: CSAEQLAGKMYEQFF
cdr3_nt: TGCAGCGCCGAGCAGCTAGCGGGAAAGATGTATGAGCAGTTCTTC
clone_size: -
d_call: TRBD2
v_call: TRBV29-1
j_call: TRBJ2-1

cdr3_aa: CASSPRTSGRPGEQYF
cdr3_nt: TGTGCCAGCAGCCCCCGGACTAGCGGGAGGCCGGGGGAGCAGTACTTC
clone_size: -
d_call: TRBD2
v_call: TRBV7-8
j_call: TRBJ2-7

cdr3_aa: CAIGTSGNNEQFF
cdr3_nt: TGTGCCATCGGGACTAGCGGGAACAATGAGCAGTTCTTC
clone_size: once
d_call: TRBD2
v_call: TRBV10-3
j_call: TRBJ2-1

cdr3_aa: CASSLGGEDEQYF
cdr3_nt: TGTGCCAGCAGCTTGGGAGGGGAAGACGAGCAGTACTTC
clone_size: -
d_call: -
v_call: TRBV5-4
j_call: TRBJ2-7

cdr3_aa: CASSRDQETQYF
cdr3_nt: TGTGCCAGCTCCCGGGACCAAGAGACCCAGTACTTC
clone_size: -
d_call: -
v_call: TRBV18
j_call: TRBJ2-5

cdr3_aa: CASSHSVPSGELFF
cdr3_nt: TGTGCCAGCAGCCACTCCGTCCCTTCTGGGGAGCTGTTTTTT
clone_size: -
d_call: -
v_call: TRBV7-9
j_call: TRBJ2-2

cdr3_aa: CSTGQVGETQYF
cdr3_nt: TGCAGCACAGGACAGGTCGGAGAGACCCAGTACTTC
clone_size: -
d_call: TRBD1
v_call: TRBV29-1
j_call: TRBJ2-5

cdr3_aa: CSVEDFTSGGNNEQFF
cdr3_nt: TGCAGCGTTGAAGATTTTACCTCGGGGGGGAACAATGAGCAGTTCTTC
clone_size: many
d_call: TRBD2
v_call: TRBV29-1
j_call: TRBJ2-1

cdr3_aa: CASRKTGLGANTGELFF
cdr3_nt: TGCGCCAGCCGTAAGACAGGGCTTGGCGCGAACACCGGGGAGCTGTTTTTT
clone_size: -
d_call: TRBD1
v_call: TRBV4-3
j_call: TRBJ2-2

cdr3_aa: CASSQGLAGSQETQYF
cdr3_nt: TGTGCCAGCAGCCAAGGACTAGCGGGGTCCCAAGAGACCCAGTACTTC
clone_size: -
d_call: TRBD2
v_call: TRBV4-2
j_call: TRBJ2-5

cdr3_aa: CASSELAGDEQYF
cdr3_nt: TGTGCCAGCAGTGAGTTAGCGGGAGACGAGCAGTACTTC
clone_size: -
d_call: TRBD2
v_call: TRBV25-1
j_call: TRBJ2-7

cdr3_aa: CASKTGIPYQETQYF
cdr3_nt: TGTGCCAGCAAAACAGGGATTCCATACCAAGAGACCCAGTACTTC
clone_size: -
d_call: -
v_call: TRBV2
j_call: TRBJ2-5

cdr3_aa: CASSLAREKLFF
cdr3_nt: TGTGCCAGCAGTTTGGCCAGAGAAAAACTGTTTTTT
clone_size: -
d_call: -
v_call: TRBV28
j_call: TRBJ1-4

cdr3_aa: CASSPSGPRTDTQYF
cdr3_nt: TGTGCCAGCAGTCCAAGCGGGCCCCGCACAGATACGCAGTATTTT
clone_size: many
d_call: -
v_call: TRBV6-5
j_call: TRBJ2-3

cdr3_aa: CASSLRGGSGIYNEQFF
cdr3_nt: TGTGCCAGCAGTCTCCGCGGGGGTAGCGGGATTTACAATGAGCAGTTCTTC
clone_size: -
d_call: TRBD2
v_call: TRBV28
j_call: TRBJ2-1

cdr3_aa: CASSFRASTDTQYF
cdr3_nt: TGTGCCAGCAGCTTTCGGGCTTCCACAGATACGCAGTATTTT
clone_size: -
d_call: -
v_call: TRBV7-2
j_call: TRBJ2-3

cdr3_aa: CASSLGTTTGELFF
cdr3_nt: TGCGCCAGCAGCTTAGGGACTACCACCGGGGAGCTGTTTTTT
clone_size: -
d_call: TRBD2
v_call: TRBV5-1
j_call: TRBJ2-2

cdr3_aa: CASKRRTQSTDTQYF
cdr3_nt: TGTGCCAGCAAGAGGCGGACCCAGAGCACAGATACGCAGTATTTT
clone_size: -
d_call: -
v_call: TRBV6-5
j_call: TRBJ2-3

cdr3_aa: CAISKGKEQETQYF
cdr3_nt: TGTGCCATCAGTAAGGGAAAGGAGCAAGAGACCCAGTACTTC
clone_size: -
d_call: -
v_call: TRBV10-3
j_call: TRBJ2-5

cdr3_aa: CASSPRPWTTGNEQFF
cdr3_nt: TGTGCCAGCAGCCCTCGACCCTGGACTACAGGGAATGAGCAGTTCTTC
clone_size: few
d_call: -
v_call: TRBV9
j_call: TRBJ2-1